This TCR beta chain was identified during a study of control samples from healthy donors and cancer patients. Here immunoSEQ multiplex PCR was the method, and the copy in TCRdb shows in-frame clones only, minus some. The sample lists 200,000 to 250,000 clones, roughly 94% occurring once. The CDR3 runs 18 residues. Germline CDR1 and CDR2: LNHDA and SQIVND (reference sequence). V was pared by 3 bases and J by 0 bases, with 9 bases of the junction left unmatched. The sample comprised blood. The chain uses TRBV19 and TRBJ2-1; 9 nucleotides line up with TRBD2. The sequence derives from a man aged 45-65 years in good health. CDR3 loop: CASSIRIAGESSYNEQFF. Written as DNA, the CDR3 is TGTGCCAGTAGTATTCGTATAGCGGGGGAGAGCTCCTACAATGAGCAGTTCTTC.